This TCR beta chain was observed in a study of beta chain features in type 1 diabetes. Overall study findings and caveats: Patients showed naive, central memory and Treg TCRB repertoires that appeared more similar than those of healthy donors. Patients and controls would be equally affected if PCR favored shorter templates. Patients with Type 1 diabetes showed moderately but significantly shorter TCRB CDR3s in all four CD4+ subsets.

This clone was recorded at least ten times. Antigen: not known. Populations obtained by sorting all exceeded 98% purity. Isolated RNA was reverse transcribed in full, so expressed TCRB transcripts were sequenced. Samples of naive, central memory and regulatory T cells yielded a mean of about 3.9 million reads. The table came from immunoSEQ multiplex PCR; TCRdb's copy has only in-frame clones and leaves some out. Among 120,000 or so clones listed, 17% were seen once. Per the germline V gene, CDR1 is SGHTA and CDR2 is FQGNSA. The CDR3 totals 15 residues. The V segment lost 7 bases and the J segment 2 bases; nucleotides outside the gene matches: 7.

Sequenced material: central memory CD4+ T cells from blood. J is TRBJ1-4 and V is TRBV7-2; 7 nucleotides line up with TRBD1. This receptor was identified in a man between 18 and 29 years old with type 1 diabetes. The CDR3 DNA follows: TGTGCCAGCAAAAGACAGGGAGTCACTAATGAAAAACTGTTTTTT. Its protein is CASKRQGVTNEKLFF.